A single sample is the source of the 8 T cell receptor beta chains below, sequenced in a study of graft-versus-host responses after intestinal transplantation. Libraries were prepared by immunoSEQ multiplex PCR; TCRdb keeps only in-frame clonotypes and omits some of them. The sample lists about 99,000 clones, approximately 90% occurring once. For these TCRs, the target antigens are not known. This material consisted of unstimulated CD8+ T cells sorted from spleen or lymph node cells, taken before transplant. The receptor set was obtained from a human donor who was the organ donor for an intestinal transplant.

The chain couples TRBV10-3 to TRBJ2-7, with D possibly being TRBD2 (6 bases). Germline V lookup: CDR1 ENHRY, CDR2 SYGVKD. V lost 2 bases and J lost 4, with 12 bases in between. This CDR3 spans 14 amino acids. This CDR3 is CAISEGTGGYEQYF. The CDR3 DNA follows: TGTGCCATCAGTGAGGGGACCGGGGGTTACGAGCAGTACTTC.

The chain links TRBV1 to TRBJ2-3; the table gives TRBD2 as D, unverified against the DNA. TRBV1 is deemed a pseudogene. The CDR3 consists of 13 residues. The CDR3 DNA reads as TGCACCAGCAGCCGCCCCGAGGGAGATACGCAGTATTTT. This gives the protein CTSSRPEGDTQYF.

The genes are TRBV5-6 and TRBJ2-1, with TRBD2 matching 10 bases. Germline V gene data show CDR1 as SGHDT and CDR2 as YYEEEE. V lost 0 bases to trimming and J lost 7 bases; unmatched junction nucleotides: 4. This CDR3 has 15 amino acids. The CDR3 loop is CASSLALAGANEQFF. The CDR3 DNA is TGTGCCAGCAGCTTGGCTCTAGCGGGAGCTAATGAGCAGTTCTTC.

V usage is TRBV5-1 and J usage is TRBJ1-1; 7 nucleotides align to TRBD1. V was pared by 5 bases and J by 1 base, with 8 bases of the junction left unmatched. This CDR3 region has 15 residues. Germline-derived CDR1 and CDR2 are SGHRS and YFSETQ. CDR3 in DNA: TGCGCCAGCAGTTACGCGACAGGGAGGAACACTGAAGCTTTCTTT. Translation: CASSYATGRNTEAFF.

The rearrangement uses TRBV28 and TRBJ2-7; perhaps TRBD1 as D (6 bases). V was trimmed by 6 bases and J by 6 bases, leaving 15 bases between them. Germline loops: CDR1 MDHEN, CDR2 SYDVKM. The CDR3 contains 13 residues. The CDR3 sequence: CASRINRVGEQYF. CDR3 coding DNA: TGTGCCAGCAGAATAAACAGGGTTGGCGAGCAGTACTTC.

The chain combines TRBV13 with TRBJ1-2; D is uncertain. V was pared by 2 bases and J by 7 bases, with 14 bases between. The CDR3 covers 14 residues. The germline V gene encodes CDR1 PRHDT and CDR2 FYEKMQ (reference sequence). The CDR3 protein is CASSLFWGGGGYTF. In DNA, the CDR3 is TGTGCCAGCAGCTTATTCTGGGGAGGTGGTGGCTACACCTTC.

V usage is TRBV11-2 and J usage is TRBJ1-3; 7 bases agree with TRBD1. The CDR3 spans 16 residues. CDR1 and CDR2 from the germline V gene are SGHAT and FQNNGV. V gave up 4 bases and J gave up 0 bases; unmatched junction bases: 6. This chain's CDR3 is CASSSYRQGSGNTIYF. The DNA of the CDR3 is TGTGCCAGCAGCTCGTATCGACAGGGCTCTGGAAACACCATATATTTT.

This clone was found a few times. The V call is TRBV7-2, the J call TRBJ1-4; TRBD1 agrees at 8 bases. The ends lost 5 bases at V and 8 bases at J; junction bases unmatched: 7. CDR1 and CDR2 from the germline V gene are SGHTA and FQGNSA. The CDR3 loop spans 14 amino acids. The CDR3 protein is CASSQDRELEKLFF. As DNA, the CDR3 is TGTGCCAGCAGCCAGGACAGGGAATTGGAAAAACTGTTTTTT.